This TCR beta chain emerged from a study of response to subunit inactivated influenza vaccine. Study findings and constraints: There was a suggestion from the authors that each seasonal influenza vaccination recruits few new T cells.

TCRdb used MiXCR to reprocess the RT-PCR reads, holding one entry per CDR3 protein. This sample yields 550,000 to 800,000 distinct CDR3 sequences, of which about 15% are seen a single time; around 10% belongs to the top ten. The CDR3 contains 13 residues. CDR1 SGHKS and CDR2 YYEKEE come from the germline V gene (reference sequence). V lost 10 bases, J lost 4 bases, and 16 bases lay in between. Regarding this clonotype: Its antigen is not known.

The sequenced sample was PBMCs from blood, obtained approximately 12 days after vaccination. V usage is TRBV5-5 and J usage is TRBJ2-3; D gene ambiguous. The receptor's source is a man aged 50 or older who received an inactivated influenza vaccine. The CDR3 sequence: CALGQPGADTQYF. The CDR3 bases are TGTGCCCTAGGGCAGCCTGGGGCAGATACGCAGTATTTT.